The sequence of this T cell receptor beta chain was determined in a study of neurological immune-mediated disorders (dated by TCRdb to the late 2010s). Background on the whole study: Peripheral blood TCR-beta repertoires from HTLV-I-associated myelopathy (HAM/TSP) patients, multiple sclerosis patients and healthy controls were compared by UMI-based sequencing. Longitudinal samples, technical triplicates and paired sorted CD4+ and CD8+ T-cell subsets, alongside PBMC samples, were included among the 106 TCR-beta libraries. Longitudinal HAM/TSP donors and healthy donors each had 3 time-points at intervals of roughly 3-40 months. The cohort included around 70 subjects: approximately 15 with HAM/TSP, around 34 with multiple sclerosis, and some 20 healthy controls. Overall study results and their limits: Across subjects, expanded clones never shared an identical CDR3 amino acid sequence, which suggests that the TCR-beta repertoires in every group were private. TCR clonal expansion was highest in HAM/TSP patients and lowest in MS patients, with MS patients falling below even healthy controls.

This clonotype has at least ten counts. The antigen it binds to is not known. The sample holds no much larger clone one base away, and base qualities are not on file. cDNA synthesis used template-switch 5'RACE with a primer carrying a 10-nucleotide random unique molecular identifier tagging each TCR transcript. Every sequencing run yielded over 170 million TCR-beta sequences covering 15-18 subjects. The RNeasy kit was used to extract total RNA. The KAPA Real-time Library Amplification kit was used to amplify TCR-beta VDJ regions with primers for the TCR constant region and the 5'RACE anchor. A first PCR added sample indexes and Illumina adaptors, and a second PCR then raised library yield. After Ampure bead purification, the TCR product of roughly 650 bp was size-selected on a 2% E-gel SizeSelection system. Before pooling, library quality was checked on a Bioanalyzer, concentration was measured with Qubit, and libraries were quantified with the Kapa Library Quantification kit. An Illumina HiSeq 2500 was used to sequence the libraries paired-end at 2 x 150 bp. To increase sequence diversity, roughly 24-32% phiX was spiked into each library pool. Under the source paper's analysis protocol: The UMI-based MiGEC pipeline processed quality-filtered reads and removed over 85% of raw TCR sequences during error correction. VDJ genes were aligned to IMGT germline references, and clonotypes were defined by unique CDR3 amino acid sequence plus V-J genes. Clonal expansion, Shannon diversity and CDR3 relatedness (CalcPairwiseDistances, ClusterSamples) were evaluated with VDJtools, and phylogenetic trees were built with CLCbio workbench. Expanded clones were defined as having at least 8 unique UMIs, based on coefficient-of-variation modelling across technical triplicates. Using fastp trimming at Q25 and MiXCR clonotype assembly, TCRdb reanalyzed the public sequencing data and kept in-frame beta chains. Entries are consolidated by CDR3 protein sequence, retaining the most common genes and DNA. These V and J calls derive from TCRdb rather than the authors' analysis. Recorded for this sample are under 100,000 distinct CDR3 sequences; roughly an eighth of them occurred a single time. In total, the top ten clones hold approximately 5% of the sample.

The meaning of the sample's time point label: longitudinal time-point 2. Libraries from unsorted PBMCs were made from 2 million PBMCs kept in RNAlater at -80 degrees C until RNA extraction. Peripheral blood was subjected to Ficoll-Hypaque density gradient centrifugation to isolate PBMCs, which were then cryopreserved in liquid nitrogen. The TCR comes from a female donor with HTLV-1-associated myelopathy (HAM/TSP). The sample consisted of PBMCs.

The DNA is TGCGCCAGCAGCTTGTCGGCCAGTAAAGAGACCCAGTACTTC. Translated, it gives CASSLSASKETQYF. The receptor chain draws on TRBV5-1 and TRBJ2-5, with the D gene too uncertain to name. The germline ends are 10 bases apart after V is trimmed by 1 base and J by 3 bases. The CDR3, from cysteine to phenylalanine, totals 14 residues. This entry keeps only the CDR3 DNA: 42 bases, framed from base 1. Looking up the germline V gene yields CDR1 SGHRS and CDR2 YFSETQ.